This T cell receptor (beta chain) comes out of a study of shared clonotypes between healthy human individuals. Measured with immunoSEQ multiplex PCR; TCRdb has only the in-frame clones, and not every one. In the table there are about 480,000 clones, 79% of which are singletons. The CDR3 is made up of 15 amino acids. Germline-derived CDR1 and CDR2 are SEHNR and FQNEAQ (reference sequence). V shed 6 bases, J shed 3 bases, and the junction held 5 bases outside the gene matches. The sequence was obtained from a woman aged 40 to 50 in good health. Some clones in this sample may be carry-over from other donors' samples. V usage is TRBV7-9 and J usage is TRBJ2-1, with 10 bases lining up with TRBD2. Sequencing input: PBMCs. The CDR3 protein is CASSYGLADYNEQFF. The CDR3 coding sequence is TGTGCCAGCAGTTATGGACTAGCGGACTACAATGAGCAGTTCTTC.